This T cell receptor beta chain is drawn from a study of T cell repertoires in cytomegalovirus infection. Study details: Carrying CMV and the relevant HLA type showed in public TCR beta signatures.

This clonotype has a count of ten or more. Antigen unknown. TCRdb re-derived calls from the reads in MiXCR, one entry per CDR3 protein. The sample has hundreds of thousands of distinct CDR3 sequences, 15% to 20% seen once. The germline V and J ends were trimmed by 1 base and 0 bases, with 4 bases remaining between them. CDR1 is SGHTA, CDR2 FQGNSA, per germline. This CDR3 comprises 14 residues. Study outcomes and limitations: Ex vivo responses were dominated by HLA-C-restricted CMV-specific TCR beta clonotypes.

This receptor was obtained from a human donor in good health (CMV status not recorded). Some clones in this sample may be carry-over from other donors' samples. The material sequenced was PBMCs. The chain has TRBV7-2 and TRBJ1-3; D is uncertain. The CDR3 loop is CASSLDTSGNTIYF. The CDR3, as DNA: TGTGCCAGCAGCTTAGACACCTCTGGAAACACCATATATTTT.